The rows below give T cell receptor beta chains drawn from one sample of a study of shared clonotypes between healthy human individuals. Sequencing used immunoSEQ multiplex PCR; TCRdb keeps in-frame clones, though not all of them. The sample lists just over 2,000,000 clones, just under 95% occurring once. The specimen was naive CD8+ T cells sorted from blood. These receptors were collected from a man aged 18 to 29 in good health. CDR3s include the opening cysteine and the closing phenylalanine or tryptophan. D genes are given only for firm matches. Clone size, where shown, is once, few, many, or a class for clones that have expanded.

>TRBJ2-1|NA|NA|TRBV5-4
CASSLVRAGDEQFF
TGTGCCAGCAGCTTGGTGAGAGCCGGGGATGAGCAGTTCTTC
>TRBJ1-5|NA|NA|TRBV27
CASSLWGSSNQPQHF
TGTGCCAGCAGTTTATGGGGGTCGAGCAATCAGCCCCAGCATTTT
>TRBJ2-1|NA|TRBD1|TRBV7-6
CASSLGQGSFSYNEQFF
TGTGCCAGCAGCTTGGGACAGGGAAGCTTCTCCTACAATGAGCAGTTCTTC
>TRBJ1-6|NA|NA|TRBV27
CASSPPPGYNSPLHF
TGTGCCAGCAGCCCCCCCCCGGGATATAATTCACCCCTCCACTTT
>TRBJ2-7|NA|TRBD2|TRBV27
CASSLGSSGSHHEQYF
TGTGCCAGCTCTCTAGGATCTAGCGGGAGCCACCACGAGCAGTACTTC
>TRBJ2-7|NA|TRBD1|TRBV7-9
CASRGRSGTEPYEQYF
TGTGCCAGCAGGGGTAGGTCCGGGACAGAACCCTACGAGCAGTACTTC
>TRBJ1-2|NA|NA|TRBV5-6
CASSLDMDGPYGYTF
TGTGCCAGCAGCTTAGATATGGATGGCCCGTATGGCTACACCTTC
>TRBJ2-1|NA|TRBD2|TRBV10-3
CAISEAGGPRDEQFF
TGTGCCATCAGCGAAGCGGGAGGGCCAAGGGATGAGCAGTTCTTC
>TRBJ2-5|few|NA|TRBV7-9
CASSFNGEETQYF
TGTGCCAGCAGCTTTAACGGGGAAGAGACCCAGTACTTC
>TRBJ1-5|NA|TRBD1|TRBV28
CAAITGGNQPQHF
TGTGCCGCTATCACAGGGGGCAATCAGCCCCAGCATTTT